These 14 T cell receptor beta chains originate from one sample sequenced in a study of cytomegalovirus exposure and HLA in healthy donors. The PCR employed 60 Vbeta primers together with 13 Jbeta primers. TCRdb's copy holds only in-frame clones and misses some; the assay was immunoSEQ multiplex PCR. In the table there are roughly 130,000 clones, around three quarters of which are singletons. The source material was PBMCs. These receptors were obtained from a male donor in good health and CMV-seronegative.

The chain carries TRBV18 and TRBJ2-3, with TRBD2 matching 11 bases. CDR3 length: 16 residues. CDR1 is KGHSH, CDR2 LQKENI, per germline. V was clipped by 1 base and J by 2 bases; unmatched bases: 2. CDR3 DNA sequence: TGTGCCAGCTCACCACTAGCGGGGGGGTACACAGATACGCAGTATTTT. It is translated as CASSPLAGGYTDTQYF.

This clone was seen once. The gene calls are TRBV10-2 and TRBJ1-6; 7 bases agree with TRBD1. Germline V gives CDR1 WSHSY, CDR2 SAAADI. V lost 3 bases to trimming and J lost 7 bases; unmatched junction nucleotides: 6. The CDR3 loop spans 15 amino acids. DNA for the CDR3: TGCGCCAGCAGTGAACAGGGGTGGGGGAATTCACCCCTCCACTTT. Protein sequence: CASSEQGWGNSPLHF.

The chain uses TRBV6-5 and TRBJ1-2; 9 bases match TRBD1. The CDR3 is 13 amino acids. Germline loops: CDR1 MNHEY, CDR2 SVGAGI. V lost 2 bases, J lost 10 bases, and 5 bases stayed unmatched. The CDR3 nucleotides are TGTGCCAGCAGTTACCCCGGGACAGGGCACTACACCTTC. Translation: CASSYPGTGHYTF.

V is TRBV19 and J is TRBJ1-2; unclear D gene. This CDR3 has 13 residues. Looked up from germline, CDR1 is LNHDA and CDR2 is SQIVND (reference sequence). V was clipped by 6 bases and J by 6 bases, with 14 bases between them. In DNA form, the CDR3 reads TGTGCCAGTAGACGGGTAGGAGGGAATGGCTACACCTTC. Encoded protein: CASRRVGGNGYTF.

This clone was seen just once. The chain combines TRBV18 with TRBJ1-5, with a tentative D call TRBD1 (5 bases). Germline loops: CDR1 KGHSH, CDR2 LQKENI. V was trimmed by 2 bases and J by 7 bases, leaving 9 bases between them. CDR3 size: 13 residues. The CDR3 bases are TGTGCCAGCTCACCAGGGGGGTTCCAGCCCCAGCATTTT. Translated, it gives CASSPGGFQPQHF.

This clone was counted once. This sequence joins TRBV13 and TRBJ2-1, with TRBD1 matching 7 bases. Germline V lookup: CDR1 PRHDT, CDR2 FYEKMQ (reference sequence). There are 15 residues in the CDR3. The ends lost 4 bases at V and 3 bases at J; junction bases unmatched: 6. CDR3: CASSSRDRDYNEQFF. DNA of the CDR3: TGTGCCAGCAGCTCTCGGGACAGAGACTACAATGAGCAGTTCTTC.

This clone was detected only a few times. The rearrangement links TRBV25-1 to TRBJ1-5; no reliable D call. Germline CDR1 is MGHDK and CDR2 is SYGVNS. The V end was cut by 2 bases, the J end by 7 bases, with 9 bases between. CDR3 length: 13 amino acids. The CDR3 sequence: CASSEQYQQPQHF. The CDR3 DNA sequence: TGTGCCAGCAGTGAACAGTACCAGCAGCCCCAGCATTTT. The full variable domain, its missing parts supplied by reference TRBV25-1 and TRBJ1-5, is EADIYQTPRYLVIGTGKKITLECSQTMGHDKMYWYQQDPGMELHLIHYSYGVNSTEKGDLSSESTVSRIRTEHFPLTLESARPSHTSQYLCASSEQYQQPQHFGDGTRLSIL.

J is TRBJ2-4 and V is TRBV6-1, with 7 bases aligning to TRBD2. V lost 4 bases and J lost 6; bases outside the gene matches: 6. Germline CDR1 is MNHNS and CDR2 is SASEGT. The CDR3 has 14 residues. The CDR3 coding sequence is TGTGCCAGCAGTGGGGGGAGGGTTTCAAACATTCAGTACTTC. Translating gives CASSGGRVSNIQYF.

The chain links TRBV19 to TRBJ1-1; perhaps TRBD1 as D (5 bases). Germline lookup yields CDR1 LNHDA and CDR2 SQIVND (reference sequence). CDR3 length: 16 amino acids. Trimming cost V 8 bases and J 3 bases, with 22 bases left between them. The CDR3 loop reads CASLGQPNRWDTEAFF. The CDR3, as DNA: TGTGCCAGTCTGGGGCAGCCTAACAGGTGGGACACTGAAGCTTTCTTT.

To note about this clone: This sample includes further DNA sequences coding for the same CDR3. The rearrangement joins TRBV2 to TRBJ1-1; possibly TRBD1 for D (5 bases). The CDR3 contains 13 residues. V lost 4 bases and J 0 bases, leaving 6 bases between the germline ends. Germline lookup yields CDR1 SNHLY and CDR2 FYNNEI. The CDR3 loop reads CASSGQMNTEAFF. The CDR3 DNA sequence: TGTGCCAGCAGTGGACAGATGAACACTGAAGCTTTCTTT.

CDR3 nucleotides: TGTGCCAGCAGCTTTGACAGGGGGGATAATTCACCCCTCCACTTT. Amino acid sequence: CASSFDRGDNSPLHF. The chain is built from TRBV9 and TRBJ1-6, with TRBD1 matching 9 bases. Germline V lookup: CDR1 SGDLS, CDR2 YYNGEE. The CDR3 is made up of 15 amino acids. The V and J ends lost 4 bases and 5 bases, in that order; junction bases with no gene match: 4.

The genes are TRBV28 and TRBJ1-2; 8 nucleotides line up with TRBD1. The length of the CDR3 is 13 residues. The germline V gene encodes CDR1 MDHEN and CDR2 SYDVKM. Losses at the gene ends were 6 bases for V and 7 bases for J; bases not matched to a gene: 7. CDR3 coding DNA: TGTGCCAGCAGAGGACAGGGAATGGGTGGCTACACCTTC. Translation: CASRGQGMGGYTF.

V gene TRBV4-1 combines with J gene TRBJ1-1; the match to TRBD1 covers 7 bases. Germline CDR1 is MGHRA and CDR2 is YSYEKL. Trimming cost V 5 bases and J 3 bases; bases outside gene matches: 6. The CDR3 totals 14 residues. DNA of the CDR3: TGCGCCAGCAGCGCTCGACAGGGCCACACTGAAGCTTTCTTT. It is translated as CASSARQGHTEAFF.

The chain combines TRBV4-1 with TRBJ1-1; D is possibly TRBD1 (5 bases). The germline V gene encodes CDR1 MGHRA and CDR2 YSYEKL. Trimming took off 4 bases at V and 7 bases at J, with 25 bases between the two ends. CDR3 size: 17 residues. The CDR3 nucleotides are TGCGCCAGCAGCCCCCTTGAGGCGGGGCGAGCTGTCGATGAAGCTTTCTTT. Its protein product is CASSPLEAGRAVDEAFF.